This T cell receptor beta chain appears in the sequencing data of a study of T cell repertoires in cytomegalovirus infection. For the study at large: CMV infection and matching HLA type were both indicated by public TCR beta signatures.

From the reads, TCRdb called clonotypes with MiXCR, one entry per CDR3 protein. The sample shows roughly 280,000 distinct CDR3 sequences, roughly 10% of them seen only once. The CDR3 has 15 amino acids. Trimming removed 0 bases at V and 3 bases at J, with 11 bases between. The germline CDR1 and CDR2 sequences are SGHAT and FQNNGV. The rearrangement joins TRBV11-2 to TRBJ1-1, with a possible D match to TRBD1 (5 bases). Sequenced sample: PBMCs. This receptor was identified in a human donor in good health (CMV status not recorded). Some clones in this sample may be carry-over from other donors' samples. CDR3 amino acids: CASSLDGGFHTEAFF. Here the CDR3 DNA reads TGTGCCAGCAGCTTAGATGGGGGATTCCACACTGAAGCTTTCTTT.